Sequencing of this T cell receptor (beta chain) was carried out in a study of lymphopenia after photon versus proton radiotherapy. Germline V gene sequence: CDR1 MNHNY, CDR2 SVGAGI (reference sequence). The CDR3 is made up of 14 amino acids. V was shortened by 7 bases and J by 7 bases, with 20 bases between the two germline ends. Generated by immunoSEQ multiplex PCR, the TCRdb table keeps only in-frame clones and is missing some. The sample carries tens of thousands of clones, around four fifths recorded once. About this clone itself: Its antigen is currently unknown.

The study's findings and limits: Authors raise, but do not show, better survival with proton therapy. After lymphocyte nadir, photon-treated repertoires showed oligoclonal expansion, especially CD8+ Temra.

V and J are TRBV6-6 and TRBJ2-7; the D gene could be TRBD1 or TRBD2 (6 bases each). The origin of this receptor is a man between 60 and 70 years old with pancreatic cancer. Sequenced material: peripheral blood, taken from a patient treated with proton-based radiotherapy. The CDR3 region is CASTPTGATGEQYF. In nucleotides, the CDR3 is TGTGCCAGCACTCCGACGGGGGCCACGGGGGAGCAGTACTTC.